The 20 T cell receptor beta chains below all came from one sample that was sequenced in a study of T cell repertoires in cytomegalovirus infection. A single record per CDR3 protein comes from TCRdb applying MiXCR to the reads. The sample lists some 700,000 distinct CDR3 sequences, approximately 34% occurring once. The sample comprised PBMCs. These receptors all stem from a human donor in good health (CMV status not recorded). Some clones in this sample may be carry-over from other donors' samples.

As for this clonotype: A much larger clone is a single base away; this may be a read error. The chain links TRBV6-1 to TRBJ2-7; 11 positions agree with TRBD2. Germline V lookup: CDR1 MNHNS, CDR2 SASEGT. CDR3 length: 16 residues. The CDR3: CAISDFSGLAAYEQYF. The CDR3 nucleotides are TGTGCCATCAGTGATTTCTCGGGACTAGCGGCTTACGAGCAGTACTTC.

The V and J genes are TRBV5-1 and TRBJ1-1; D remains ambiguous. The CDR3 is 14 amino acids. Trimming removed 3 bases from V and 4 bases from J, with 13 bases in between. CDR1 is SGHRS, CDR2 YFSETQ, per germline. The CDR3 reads CASSSIEEGTEAFF. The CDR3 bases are TGCGCCAGCAGCTCAATAGAAGAGGGCACTGAAGCTTTCTTT.

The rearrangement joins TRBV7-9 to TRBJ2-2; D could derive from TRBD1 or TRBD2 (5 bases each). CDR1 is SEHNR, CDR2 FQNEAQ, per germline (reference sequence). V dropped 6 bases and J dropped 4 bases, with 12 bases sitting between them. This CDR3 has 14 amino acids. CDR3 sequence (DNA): TGTGCCAGCAGTCCCGGGACGGCCACCGGGGAGCTGTTTTTT. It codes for CASSPGTATGELFF. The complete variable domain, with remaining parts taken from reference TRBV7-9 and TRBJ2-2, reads DTGVSQNPRHKITKRGQNVTFRCDPISEHNRLYWYRQTLGQGPEFLTYFQNEAQLEKSRLLSDRFSAERPKGSFSTLEIQRTEQGDSAMYLCASSPGTATGELFFGEGSRLTVL.

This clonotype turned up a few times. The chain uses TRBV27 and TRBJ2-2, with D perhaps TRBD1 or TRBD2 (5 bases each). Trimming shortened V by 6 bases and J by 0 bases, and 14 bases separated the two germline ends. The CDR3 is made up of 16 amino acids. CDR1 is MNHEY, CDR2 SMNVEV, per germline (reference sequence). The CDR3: CASSQGRKTNTGELFF. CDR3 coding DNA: TGTGCCAGCAGCCAGGGACGGAAGACGAACACCGGGGAGCTGTTTTTT.

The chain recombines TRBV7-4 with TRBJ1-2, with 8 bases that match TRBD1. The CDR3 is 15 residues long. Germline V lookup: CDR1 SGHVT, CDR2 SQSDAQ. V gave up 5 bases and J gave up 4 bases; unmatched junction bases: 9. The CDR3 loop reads CASSPYRQGFYGYTF. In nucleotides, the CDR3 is TGTGCCAGCAGCCCTTACAGACAGGGGTTCTATGGCTACACCTTC. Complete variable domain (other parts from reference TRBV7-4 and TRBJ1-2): GAGVSQSPRYKVAKRGRDVALRCDSISGHVTLYWYRQTLGQGSEVLTYSQSDAQRDKSGRPSGRFSAERPERSVSTLKIQRTEQGDSAVYLCASSPYRQGFYGYTFGSGTRLTVV.

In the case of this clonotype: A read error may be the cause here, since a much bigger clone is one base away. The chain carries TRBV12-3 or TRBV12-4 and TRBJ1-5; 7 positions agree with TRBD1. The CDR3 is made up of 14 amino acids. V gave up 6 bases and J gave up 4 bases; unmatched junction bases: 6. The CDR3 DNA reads TGTGCCAGCAGCGTTACAGGGGTTAATCAGCCCCAGCATTTT. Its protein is CASSVTGVNQPQHF.

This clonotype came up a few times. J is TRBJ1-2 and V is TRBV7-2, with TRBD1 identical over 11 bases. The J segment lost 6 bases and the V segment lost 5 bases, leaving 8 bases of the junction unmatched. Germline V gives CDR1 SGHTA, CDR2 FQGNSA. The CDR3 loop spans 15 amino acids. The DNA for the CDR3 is TGTGCCAGCAGCCGTGAATTGGGACAGGGGGATGGCTACACCTTC. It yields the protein CASSRELGQGDGYTF.

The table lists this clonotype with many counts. CDR3 nucleotide sequence: TGTGCCAGCAGCTCTCTTGGTTGGGTAGCGGGAACACAAGAGACCCAGTACTTC. This translates into CASSSLGWVAGTQETQYF. The gene calls are TRBV7-6 and TRBJ2-5; 8 bases are a match to TRBD2. This CDR3 spans 18 amino acids. Germline-derived CDR1 and CDR2 are SGHVS and FNYEAQ. The ends lost 4 bases at V and 2 bases at J; junction bases unmatched: 15.

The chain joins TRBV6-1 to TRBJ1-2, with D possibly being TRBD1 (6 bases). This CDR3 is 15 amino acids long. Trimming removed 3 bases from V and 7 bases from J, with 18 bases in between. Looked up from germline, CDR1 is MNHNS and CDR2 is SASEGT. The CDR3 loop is CASSDGGRGVSGYTF. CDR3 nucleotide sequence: TGTGCCAGCAGTGATGGTGGCAGGGGAGTGAGTGGCTACACCTTC.

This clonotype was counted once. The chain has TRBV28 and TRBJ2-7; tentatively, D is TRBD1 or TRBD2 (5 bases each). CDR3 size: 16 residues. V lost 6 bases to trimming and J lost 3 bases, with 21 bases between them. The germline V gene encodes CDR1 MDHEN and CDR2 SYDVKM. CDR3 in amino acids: CASRPRGERNRYEQYF. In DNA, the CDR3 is TGTGCCAGCAGACCGAGGGGAGAACGGAACCGCTACGAGCAGTACTTC.

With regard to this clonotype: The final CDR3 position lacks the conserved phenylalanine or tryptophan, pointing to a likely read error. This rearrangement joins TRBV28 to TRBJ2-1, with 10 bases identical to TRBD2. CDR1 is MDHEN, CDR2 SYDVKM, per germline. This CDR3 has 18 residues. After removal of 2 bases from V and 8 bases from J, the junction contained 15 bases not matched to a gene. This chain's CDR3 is CASSLVRASGGASHEQFY. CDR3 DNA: TGTGCCAGCAGTTTAGTCCGGGCAAGCGGGGGGGCCAGCCATGAGCAGTTCTAC.

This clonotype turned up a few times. The CDR3 here is CASSLGLAGGRGELFF. For the CDR3, the DNA is TGTGCCAGCAGCTTGGGACTAGCGGGGGGTCGAGGGGAGCTGTTTTTT. The chain carries TRBV11-2 and TRBJ2-2; 15 bases are a match to TRBD2. The length of the CDR3 is 16 residues. Trimming removed 3 bases from V and 8 bases from J; junction bases left unmatched: 4. The germline gives CDR1 SGHAT, CDR2 FQNNGV.

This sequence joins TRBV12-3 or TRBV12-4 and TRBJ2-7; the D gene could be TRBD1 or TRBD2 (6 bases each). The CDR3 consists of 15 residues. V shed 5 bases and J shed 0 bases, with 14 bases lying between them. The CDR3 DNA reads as TGTGCCAGCAGTCCCCGGAGGGGGAACTCCTACGAGCAGTACTTC. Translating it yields CASSPRRGNSYEQYF.

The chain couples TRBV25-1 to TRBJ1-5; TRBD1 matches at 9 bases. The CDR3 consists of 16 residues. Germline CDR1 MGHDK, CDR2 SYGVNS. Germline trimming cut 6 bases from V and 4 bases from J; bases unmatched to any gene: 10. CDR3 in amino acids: CASRNKGQGYNQPQHF. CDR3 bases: TGTGCCAGCAGGAACAAGGGACAGGGATATAATCAGCCCCAGCATTTT.

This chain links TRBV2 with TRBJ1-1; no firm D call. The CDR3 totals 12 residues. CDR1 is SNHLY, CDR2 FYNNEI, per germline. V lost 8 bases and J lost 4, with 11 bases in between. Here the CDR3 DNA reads TGTGCCAGCGGGGAATCCGTCACTGAAGCTTTCTTT. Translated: CASGESVTEAFF.

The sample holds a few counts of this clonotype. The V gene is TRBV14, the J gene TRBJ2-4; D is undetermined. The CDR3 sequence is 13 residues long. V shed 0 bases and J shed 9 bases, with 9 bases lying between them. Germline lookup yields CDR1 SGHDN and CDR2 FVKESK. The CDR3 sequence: CASSQELGGIQYF. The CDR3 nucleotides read TGTGCCAGCAGCCAAGAGCTCGGCGGCATTCAGTACTTC.

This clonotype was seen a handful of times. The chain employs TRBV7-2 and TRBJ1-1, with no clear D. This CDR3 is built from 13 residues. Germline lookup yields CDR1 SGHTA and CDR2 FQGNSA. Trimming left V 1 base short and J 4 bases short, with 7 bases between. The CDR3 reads CASSLVLVTEAFF. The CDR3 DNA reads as TGTGCCAGCAGCTTAGTTCTTGTCACTGAAGCTTTCTTT.

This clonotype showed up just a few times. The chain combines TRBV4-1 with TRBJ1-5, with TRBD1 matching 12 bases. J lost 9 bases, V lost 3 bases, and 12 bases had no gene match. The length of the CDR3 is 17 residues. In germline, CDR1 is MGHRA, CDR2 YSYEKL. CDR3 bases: TGCGCCAGCAGCCAGGGACAGGGGGCGCCGGGTATGTCGCCCCAGCATTTT. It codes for CASSQGQGAPGMSPQHF.

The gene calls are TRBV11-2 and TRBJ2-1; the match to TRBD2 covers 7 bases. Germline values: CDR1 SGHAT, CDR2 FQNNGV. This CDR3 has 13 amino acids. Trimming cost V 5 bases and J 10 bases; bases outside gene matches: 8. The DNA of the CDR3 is TGTGCCAGCAGCCCCGCCGGGGGGATCGAGCAGTTCTTC. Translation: CASSPAGGIEQFF.

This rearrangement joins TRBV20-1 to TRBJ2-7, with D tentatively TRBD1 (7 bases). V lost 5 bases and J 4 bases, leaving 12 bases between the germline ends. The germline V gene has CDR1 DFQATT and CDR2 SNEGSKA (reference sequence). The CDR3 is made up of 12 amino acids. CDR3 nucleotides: TGCAGTGCTGGCGGGACAGTTTACGAGCAGTACTTC. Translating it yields CSAGGTVYEQYF.